One sample yielded the 27 T cell receptor beta chains listed below, sequenced in a study of blood T cell repertoires in COVID-19. Clones were sequenced by immunoSEQ multiplex PCR, and TCRdb holds only the in-frame ones, with some missing. The sample comprises about 280,000 clones, roughly 85% of which are singletons, and around 10% rests with the top ten. Material: peripheral blood. The origin of the receptors is a woman between 50 and 59 years old who had recovered from COVID-19.

This clone has just one count. The chain couples TRBV9 to TRBJ1-4; tentative D call: TRBD1 (6 bases). Trimming removed 4 bases at V and 4 bases at J, with 14 bases between. Germline V CDR1 and CDR2: SGDLS, YYNGEE. The CDR3 is 15 amino acids. Here the CDR3 reads CASSPGGSYNEKLFF. The CDR3 DNA reads TGTGCCAGCAGCCCGGGGGGCAGCTATAATGAAAAACTGTTTTTT. Complete variable domain (other parts from reference TRBV9 and TRBJ1-4): DSGVTQTPKHLITATGQRVTLRCSPRSGDLSVYWYQQSLDQGLQFLIQYYNGEERAKGNILERFSAQQFPDLHSELNLSSLELGDSALYFCASSPGGSYNEKLFFGSGTQLSVL.

The gene calls are TRBV2 and TRBJ1-1, with 9 bases identical to TRBD1. V dropped 9 bases and J dropped 5; count of bases not matched to a gene: 1. The CDR3 covers 11 residues. Germline CDR1 SNHLY, CDR2 FYNNEI. The CDR3 sequence is CARGTGTEAFF. The CDR3 coding sequence is TGTGCCAGGGGGACAGGGACTGAAGCTTTCTTT.

Of note for this clone: At the DNA level, this CDR3 is encoded by other sequences in the same sample as well. The chain recombines TRBV6-2 or TRBV6-3 with TRBJ2-5; TRBD2 aligns across 9 bases. The V segment lost 3 bases and the J segment 5 bases; nucleotides outside the gene matches: 4. Germline V gene data show CDR1 as MNHEY and CDR2 as SVGEGT. This CDR3 contains 14 residues. As DNA, the CDR3 is TGTGCCAGCAGTTATCTGAGCGGGAGGGAGACCCAGTACTTC. Translated: CASSYLSGRETQYF.

This clone was observed once. V is TRBV7-9 and J is TRBJ1-3; D gene unclear. Germline V gene sequence: CDR1 SEHNR, CDR2 FQNEAQ (reference sequence). Between the trimmed V and J ends, which lost 0 bases and 2 bases, there was a span of 20 bases. The CDR3 is 19 residues long. CDR3 bases: TGTGCCAGCAGCTTAGCGCCCCTCGTTGAGTCAGACACTGGAAACACCATATATTTT. This translates into CASSLAPLVESDTGNTIYF.

Points on this clone: Within the sample, other DNA sequences also encode this same CDR3. The rearrangement joins TRBV28 to TRBJ1-2; D might be TRBD1 (5 bases). Germline V CDR1 and CDR2: MDHEN, SYDVKM. V lost 5 bases, J lost 4 bases, and 11 bases lay in between. The CDR3 consists of 13 residues. CDR3 DNA sequence: TGTGCCAGCAGTCCCGGGGGAGGCTATGGCTACACCTTC. Encoded protein: CASSPGGGYGYTF.

The table lists this clone with a count of one. The rearrangement uses TRBV28 and TRBJ2-7; weak D call: TRBD1 (7 bases). The CDR3 is 13 amino acids. CDR1 and CDR2 (germline): MDHEN, SYDVKM. Trimming took off 5 bases at V and 7 bases at J, with 15 bases between the two ends. Written as DNA, the CDR3 is TGTGCCAGCAGTCCCCCAGGGGGGAGGGAGCAGTACTTC. Translation gives CASSPPGGREQYF.

The chain joins TRBV5-1 to TRBJ2-7; tentatively, D is TRBD1 (6 bases). Germline V gene lookup returns CDR1 SGHRS and CDR2 YFSETQ. The CDR3 has 15 residues. The V and J ends lost 0 bases and 4 bases respectively, with 14 bases between them. This chain's CDR3 is CASSLERGSSYEQYF. The DNA for the CDR3 is TGCGCCAGCAGCTTGGAAAGGGGGTCTTCTTACGAGCAGTACTTC.

The chain uses TRBV7-3 and TRBJ2-3; 8 bases are a match to TRBD2. J gave up 3 bases and V 5 bases, and 10 bases lay outside the gene matches. The CDR3 extends over 16 amino acids. Germline CDR1 and CDR2: SGHTA and FQGTGA. CDR3 bases: TGTGCCAGCAGCCAATACCAGCGGGGGCAAACAGATACGCAGTATTTT. Translating it yields CASSQYQRGQTDTQYF.

This chain links TRBV7-9 with TRBJ2-5; D not certain. Trimming left V 4 bases short and J 5 bases short, with 5 bases between. The germline V gene has CDR1 SEHNR and CDR2 FQNEAQ (reference sequence). The CDR3 contains 11 residues. CDR3 nucleotides: TGTGCCAGCAGCTCACGGGAGACCCAGTACTTC. Its protein product is CASSSRETQYF.

The chain couples TRBV7-8 to TRBJ1-1; unclear D gene. V lost 1 base and J 5 bases, leaving 8 bases between the germline ends. The CDR3 runs 13 residues. The germline V gene has CDR1 SGHVS and CDR2 FQNEAQ. The CDR3 DNA is TGTGCCAGCAGCTTAGGAGGTCTAACTGAAGCTTTCTTT. Residues: CASSLGGLTEAFF. Combining the CDR3 with reference TRBV7-8 and TRBJ1-1 gives the whole variable domain GAGVSQSPRYKVAKRGQDVALRCDPISGHVSLFWYQQALGQGPEFLTYFQNEAQLDKSGLPSDRFFAERPEGSVSTLKIQRTQQEDSAVYLCASSLGGLTEAFFGQGTRLTVV.

The rearrangement links TRBV2 to TRBJ2-6, with D perhaps TRBD2 (5 bases). This CDR3 is built from 14 residues. V dropped 7 bases and J dropped 3 bases, with 10 bases sitting between them. Germline V gives CDR1 SNHLY, CDR2 FYNNEI. CDR3 nucleotide sequence: TGTGCCAGCACCTGGGCGGGTGGGGCCAACGTCCTGACTTTC. This translates into CASTWAGGANVLTF.

The rearrangement links TRBV24-1 to TRBJ2-1, with 11 nucleotides matching TRBD2. The CDR3 spans 17 residues. Germline trimming cut 4 bases from V and 6 bases from J; bases unmatched to any gene: 10. Germline V gives CDR1 KGHDR, CDR2 SFDVKD. CDR3 in amino acids: CATSDLGLAGGGNEQFF. The CDR3 DNA follows: TGTGCCACCAGTGACCTTGGCTTAGCGGGGGGGGGCAATGAGCAGTTCTTC.

This chain joins TRBV28 and TRBJ1-1, with TRBD1 matching over 8 bases. V trimming: 4 bases; J trimming: 11 bases; junction bases outside the gene matches: 12. Per germline, CDR1 MDHEN and CDR2 SYDVKM. The CDR3 contains 14 residues. The CDR3 is CASSYQGAVLGAFF. The CDR3 bases are TGTGCCAGCAGTTACCAGGGGGCCGTACTCGGCGCTTTCTTT.

V gene TRBV5-1 combines with J gene TRBJ1-1, with D possibly matching TRBD1 (5 bases). The germline V gene has CDR1 SGHRS and CDR2 YFSETQ. The CDR3 covers 15 residues. Trimming removed 3 bases at V and 0 bases at J, with 12 bases between. The DNA of the CDR3 is TGCGCCAGCAGCTCCCAATCGGGGGTGAACACTGAAGCTTTCTTT. This sequence encodes CASSSQSGVNTEAFF.

The V and J genes are TRBV6-5 and TRBJ2-2; D is possibly TRBD2 (7 bases). The CDR3 length is 14 residues. Germline V gene data show CDR1 as MNHEY and CDR2 as SVGAGI. Trimming removed 6 bases from V and 5 bases from J, with 13 bases in between. In DNA form, the CDR3 reads TGTGCCAGCAGGGGGGGGCCGCAAACCGGGGAGCTGTTTTTT. It is translated as CASRGGPQTGELFF.

This clone was seen only once. The chain's CDR3 is CSVDGLAGGPSGTFGDTQYF. CDR3 sequence (DNA): TGCAGCGTTGATGGGTTGGCAGGAGGACCTAGCGGGACCTTTGGGGATACGCAGTATTTT. The V gene is TRBV29-1, the J gene TRBJ2-3, with 9 bases matching TRBD2. The CDR3 covers 20 residues. CDR1 and CDR2 (germline): SQVTM, ANQGSEA. V gave up 3 bases and J gave up 6 bases; unmatched junction bases: 25.

The rearrangement joins TRBV3-1 (or the pseudogene TRBV3-2) to TRBJ2-7, with a weak D call TRBD2 (6 bases). The CDR3 runs to 14 residues. Deletions cut 2 bases from V and 6 bases from J, with 14 bases between. Germline V lookup: CDR1 LGHDT, CDR2 YNNKEL (reference sequence). CDR3 in amino acids: CASSQSGLGFEQYF. CDR3 sequence (DNA): TGTGCCAGCAGCCAAAGCGGGCTGGGTTTCGAGCAGTACTTC.

The chain is built from TRBV5-6 and TRBJ2-2, with unresolved D. Germline assignment: CDR1 SGHDT and CDR2 YYEEEE. V was clipped by 4 bases and J by 1 base, with 5 bases between them. This CDR3 contains 13 residues. CDR3 bases: TGTGCCAGCAGCCCTTGGAACACCGGGGAGCTGTTTTTT. It translates to CASSPWNTGELFF.

The gene calls are TRBV6-6 and TRBJ2-7; 13 bases agree with TRBD2. This CDR3 has 15 residues. J gave up 3 bases and V 6 bases, and 5 bases lay outside the gene matches. Looked up from germline, CDR1 is MNHNY and CDR2 is SVGAGI (reference sequence). DNA of the CDR3: TGTGCCAGCAGCCGAGGGACTAGCGGGAACTACGAGCAGTACTTC. Protein product: CASSRGTSGNYEQYF.

This rearrangement joins TRBV19 to TRBJ1-5; no definite D call. The CDR3 extends over 16 amino acids. With 1 base removed from V and 3 bases from J, the gap between germline ends came to 13 bases. In germline, CDR1 is LNHDA, CDR2 SQIVND (reference sequence). The CDR3 is CASSIVSSGNNQPQHF. The DNA for the CDR3 is TGTGCCAGTAGTATAGTATCTTCGGGGAACAATCAGCCCCAGCATTTT.

This clone was seen only once. The CDR3 DNA reads TGTGCCAGCAGCTTCGGGACAGGGGGCGGGGGCGAGCAGTACTTC. Protein: CASSFGTGGGGEQYF. This sequence joins TRBV7-9 and TRBJ2-7; TRBD1 aligns across 12 bases. Germline V CDR1 and CDR2: SEHNR, FQNEAQ (reference sequence). V dropped 3 bases and J dropped 6; count of bases not matched to a gene: 6. The CDR3 is 15 residues long.

CDR3 sequence reads: CASSLTGRAGGVDEQFF. The CDR3 DNA reads TGTGCCAGCAGCTTAACTGGTCGAGCGGGAGGCGTCGATGAGCAGTTCTTC. The chain has TRBV7-3 and TRBJ2-1; the match to TRBD2 covers 9 bases. The V gene's germline CDR1 is SGHTA and CDR2 FQGTGA. The junction had 11 bases not matched to a gene; V was cut back by 0 bases and J by 8 bases. CDR3 length: 17 amino acids.

The gene calls are TRBV27 and TRBJ2-3; TRBD1 agrees at 8 bases. V dropped 8 bases and J dropped 4; count of bases not matched to a gene: 8. The CDR3 runs to 14 residues. Germline values: CDR1 MNHEY, CDR2 SMNVEV (reference sequence). Written as DNA, the CDR3 is TGTGCCAGCTCCCCTCAGGGGGCGTCAGATACGCAGTATTTT. Translating gives CASSPQGASDTQYF.

The chain carries TRBV24-1 and TRBJ2-7; possible D gene TRBD2, 5 bases. This CDR3 contains 12 residues. Looked up from germline, CDR1 is KGHDR and CDR2 is SFDVKD. V lost 2 bases, J lost 12 bases, and 13 bases lay in between. CDR3 protein: CATSDYTGFTYF. As DNA, the CDR3 is TGTGCCACCAGTGATTATACGGGGTTTACGTACTTC.

The V call is TRBV18, the J call TRBJ1-1; maybe TRBD1 (6 bases). Per germline, CDR1 KGHSH and CDR2 LQKENI. This CDR3 region has 14 residues. The V gene lost 2 bases and the J gene lost 10 bases, with 17 bases spanning the gap. The chain's CDR3 is CASSPTAQGGGAFF. The CDR3 nucleotides read TGTGCCAGCTCACCAACAGCCCAAGGGGGTGGAGCTTTCTTT.

V gene TRBV7-2 combines with J gene TRBJ2-1; D is uncertain. Germline CDR1 is SGHTA and CDR2 is FQGNSA. The germline V and J ends were trimmed by 1 base and 12 bases, with 19 bases remaining between them. The CDR3 has 15 residues. This chain's CDR3 is CASSLGASGLTLQFF. CDR3 in DNA: TGTGCCAGCAGCTTAGGGGCGTCTGGTCTTACTCTGCAGTTCTTC.

The chain links TRBV2 to TRBJ1-1; 7 bases map to TRBD1. CDR1 and CDR2 (germline): SNHLY, FYNNEI. Trimming cost V 7 bases and J 3 bases; bases outside gene matches: 11. CDR3 length: 15 amino acids. CDR3 region: CASMRDSPVYTEAFF. CDR3 DNA: TGTGCCAGCATGAGGGACAGTCCTGTTTACACTGAAGCTTTCTTT.